Listed below are T cell receptor beta chains from one sample, sequenced in a study of shared clonotypes between healthy human individuals. Only in-frame clones appear in the TCRdb table, and some are missing; sequencing was by immunoSEQ multiplex PCR. The table records some 2.4 million clones, under 95% of them present only once. The sequenced sample was naive CD4+ T cells from PBMCs. Source of these receptors: a man aged 18 to 30 in good health. Some clones in this sample may be carry-over from other donors' samples. The CDR3 runs from the conserved cysteine through the conserved F or W.

TRBJ1-2 TRBV11-1 CASSSYRDTYNYGYTF
TRBJ2-1 TRBV30 CAWSVLPNEQFF
TRBJ2-1 TRBV11-2 CASSRTSGSQYNEQFF
TRBJ2-7 TRBV5-1 CASSLGLQYEQYF
TRBJ2-5 TRBV6-5 CASSLTPGGPRKTQYF
TRBJ1-3 TRBV2 CASTGPLAGNTIYF
TRBJ1-2 TRBV6-5 CASKTTGATGYTF
TRBJ2-5 TRBV7-9 CASSYHRGRETQYF
TRBJ2-5 TRBV14 CASSPGQGARETQYF
TRBJ2-5 TRBV7-9 CASSLYGTAQETQYF
TRBJ1-1 TRBV7-3 CASSTTGQGITEAFF
TRBJ1-1 TRBV4-1 CASSQVFSGQVNTEAFF
TRBJ2-7 TRBV10-3 CAAGAASYEQYF
TRBJ1-3 TRBV6-5 CASSTGAFSGNTIYF
TRBJ2-1 TRBV29-1 CSDMGLYYNEQFF
TRBJ1-2 TRBV5-1 CASSLTGQGARGYTF
TRBJ2-1 TRBV7-3 CASSLMSGPYNEQFF
TRBJ2-7 TRBV6-1 CASSSRYSIDEQYF
TRBJ1-1 TRBV5-1 CASSLEGRGTEAFF
TRBJ2-1 TRBV18 CASSPPTGGRYNEQFF
TRBJ2-7 TRBV14 CASSRLNVQGARGQQYF
TRBJ2-2 TRBV5-4 CASSFLGLAGSSGELFF
TRBJ1-4 TRBV5-6 CASSLEQGAGKLFF
TRBJ2-5 TRBV18 CASSPSGPKETQYF
TRBJ2-7 TRBV6-6 CASSTPGRNYGQYF
TRBJ1-1 TRBV28 CASSLVGGPNTEAFF
TRBJ1-2 TRBV28 CASSRTENYGYTF
TRBJ2-7 TRBV6-1 CASSTDRGYEQYF
TRBJ2-1 TRBV6-5 CASSYSSRGGANEQFF
TRBJ1-5 TRBV27 CASSYRRFYQPQHF
TRBJ1-5 TRBV6-6 CASSETSRSWPQHF
TRBJ1-3 TRBV5-5 CASSLSDSGNTIYF
TRBJ2-3 TRBV4-3 CASSQRGSTDTQYF
TRBJ2-5 TRBV7-3 CASSFVTGAETQYF
TRBJ2-4 TRBV28 CASSSSGRPAKNIQYF
TRBJ1-1 TRBV5-5 CASSFMSGMNTEAFF
TRBJ2-3 TRBV25-1 CASSEQLYTDTQYF
TRBJ1-1 TRBV5-1 CASSLGQRDGNTEAFF
TRBJ2-1 TRBV9 CASSSGGLRANEQFF
TRBJ2-3 TRBV19 CASRGGDRTTDTQYF
TRBJ2-3 TRBV4-3 CASSQGGGAGRLTDTQYF
TRBJ2-5 TRBV4-2 CASSQEGQGGRETQYF
TRBJ1-1 TRBV19 CASMWGGTEAFF
TRBJ2-5 TRBV28 CASSLGQVQETQYF
TRBJ1-2 TRBV23-1 CASTLRARYTF
TRBJ2-2 TRBV4-3 CASSQDLRQDTGELFF
TRBJ1-2 TRBV30 CAWSVAGSGYTF
TRBJ1-4 TRBV18 CASSPRGSAREKLFF
TRBJ1-5 TRBV6-6 CASRDGQGINQPQHF
TRBJ1-5 TRBV23-1 CASSQPGQGFSNQPQHF
TRBJ1-5 TRBV2 CASSLTLGQHSNQPQHF
TRBJ2-3 TRBV5-5 CASSLAPSGYSDTQYF
TRBJ1-1 TRBV6-1 CASRTGVIGTEAFF
TRBJ2-7 TRBV14 CASSQATTYEQYF
TRBJ2-7 TRBV6-1 CASSDWGQASYEQYF